These T cell receptor beta chains were read from a single sample in a study of cytomegalovirus exposure and HLA in healthy donors. Libraries were prepared by immunoSEQ multiplex PCR; TCRdb keeps only in-frame clonotypes and omits some of them. The sample records just under 95,000 clones, around 74% being singletons. Sequencing was performed on PBMCs. These receptors originate from a middle-aged man in good health and CMV-seropositive. Each CDR3 is given with its conserved first and last residue. Fields, in order: V gene, clone size, CDR3 length, J gene, D gene, CDR3 DNA, CDR3 protein. D genes are given only for firm matches. Not all rows give a size; the values are once, few, many and, for expanded clones, a class.

v_gene: TRBV9; abundance: .; len: 13; j_gene: TRBJ1-1; d_gene: .; CDR3nt: TGTGCCAGCAGCGTAGAGCACAGATCGGAAGCTTTCTTT; CDR3aa: CASSVEHRSEAFF
v_gene: TRBV7-2; abundance: .; len: 14; j_gene: TRBJ1-2; d_gene: TRBD1; CDR3nt: TGTGCCAGCAGCTTAGGGACAGGCAACTATGGCTACCCCTTC; CDR3aa: CASSLGTGNYGYPF
v_gene: TRBV4-1; abundance: few; len: 18; j_gene: TRBJ1-2; d_gene: TRBD1; CDR3nt: TGCGCCAGCAGCCACCACCGGGACAGGGGATTAGCTAACTATGGCTACACCTTC; CDR3aa: CASSHHRDRGLANYGYTF
v_gene: TRBV10-2; abundance: few; len: 14; j_gene: TRBJ2-7; d_gene: TRBD2; CDR3nt: TGCGCCAGCAGTGATGGGCGGGGGTACTACGAGCAGTACTTC; CDR3aa: CASSDGRGYYEQYF
v_gene: TRBV18; abundance: .; len: 13; j_gene: TRBJ2-3; d_gene: .; CDR3nt: TGTGCCAGCTCACCTTCCGGGTCAGATACGCAGTATTTT; CDR3aa: CASSPSGSDTQYF
v_gene: TRBV5-1; abundance: .; len: 12; j_gene: TRBJ2-5; d_gene: .; CDR3nt: TGCGCCAGCAGGAAGGGGGGGGAGACCCAGTACTTC; CDR3aa: CASRKGGETQYF
v_gene: TRBV19; abundance: .; len: 16; j_gene: TRBJ2-3; d_gene: TRBD2; CDR3nt: TGTGCCAGTAGCCCCTCAACTAGCGGGGGGGCCGACACGCAGTATTTT; CDR3aa: CASSPSTSGGADTQYF
v_gene: TRBV7-2; abundance: .; len: 14; j_gene: TRBJ1-2; d_gene: TRBD1; CDR3nt: TGTGCCAGCAGCCCCAATCCGGGACAGGGAGGCTACACCTTC; CDR3aa: CASSPNPGQGGYTF
v_gene: TRBV2; abundance: .; len: 14; j_gene: TRBJ1-5; d_gene: .; CDR3nt: TGTGCCAGCAGGCGAAGCCATAGCAATCAGCCCCAGCATTTT; CDR3aa: CASRRSHSNQPQHF
v_gene: TRBV6-5; abundance: few; len: 16; j_gene: TRBJ1-4; d_gene: TRBD1; CDR3nt: TGTGCCAGCAGTTTTTCCGGGACAGGGAGTAATGAAAAACTGTTTTTT; CDR3aa: CASSFSGTGSNEKLFF
v_gene: TRBV30; abundance: .; len: 16; j_gene: TRBJ2-1; d_gene: TRBD2; CDR3nt: TGTGCCTGGAGTGTACGAGGGCTAGCGGCGATTGGGGAGCAGTTCTTC; CDR3aa: CAWSVRGLAAIGEQFF
v_gene: TRBV30; abundance: .; len: 15; j_gene: TRBJ2-2; d_gene: TRBD2; CDR3nt: TGTGCCTGGAGTCGGTTGGTAGCGGGGGTCGGGGAGCTGTTTTTT; CDR3aa: CAWSRLVAGVGELFF
v_gene: TRBV6-1; abundance: once; len: 15; j_gene: TRBJ1-4; d_gene: TRBD1; CDR3nt: TGTGCCAGCAGTGAAGCGGACAGGGGGAGGGAAAAACTGTTTTTT; CDR3aa: CASSEADRGREKLFF
v_gene: TRBV29-1; abundance: .; len: 14; j_gene: TRBJ2-5; d_gene: TRBD1; CDR3nt: TGCAGCGTTCCGGACAGGGGGTGGATAGAGACCCAGTACTTC; CDR3aa: CSVPDRGWIETQYF
v_gene: TRBV7-9; abundance: few; len: 17; j_gene: TRBJ2-5; d_gene: .; CDR3nt: TGTGCCAGCAGCCCCCCGATATTCGGTGACACACAAGAGACCCAGTACTTC; CDR3aa: CASSPPIFGDTQETQYF
v_gene: TRBV19; abundance: .; len: 16; j_gene: TRBJ1-2; d_gene: .; CDR3nt: TGTGCCAGTAGTATTGACAGCTCAGCTTCTAACTATGGCTACACCTTC; CDR3aa: CASSIDSSASNYGYTF
v_gene: TRBV9; abundance: .; len: 14; j_gene: TRBJ2-6; d_gene: .; CDR3nt: TGTGCCAGCAGCGCCCCTAGGTCAGGGAACGTCCTGACTTTC; CDR3aa: CASSAPRSGNVLTF
v_gene: TRBV11-2; abundance: .; len: 14; j_gene: TRBJ2-5; d_gene: .; CDR3nt: TGTGCCAGCACCATCGGCGGGATCGGGGAGACCCAGTACTTC; CDR3aa: CASTIGGIGETQYF
v_gene: TRBV7-9; abundance: .; len: 16; j_gene: TRBJ2-2; d_gene: .; CDR3nt: TGTGCCAGCAGCTTACCGCGGGCTGCGAACACCGGGGAGCTGTTTTTT; CDR3aa: CASSLPRAANTGELFF
v_gene: TRBV5-1; abundance: .; len: 14; j_gene: TRBJ1-1; d_gene: TRBD1; CDR3nt: TGCGCCAGTAGGGACAGGGCTTTGAACACTGAAGCTTTCTTT; CDR3aa: CASRDRALNTEAFF
v_gene: TRBV19; abundance: .; len: 14; j_gene: TRBJ1-2; d_gene: TRBD1; CDR3nt: TGTGCCAGTAGAGGACAGGGTTCCGACTATGGCTACACCTTC; CDR3aa: CASRGQGSDYGYTF
v_gene: TRBV13; abundance: .; len: 15; j_gene: TRBJ2-7; d_gene: TRBD2; CDR3nt: TGTGCCAGCAGCTTTCGGCTAGCGGTTTCCTACGAGCAGTACTTC; CDR3aa: CASSFRLAVSYEQYF
v_gene: TRBV4-2; abundance: .; len: 18; j_gene: TRBJ2-6; d_gene: TRBD2; CDR3nt: TGTGCCAGCAGCCATCCCCGGGCGGGGGGCCTTGGGGCCAACGTCCTGACTTTC; CDR3aa: CASSHPRAGGLGANVLTF
v_gene: TRBV7-3; abundance: .; len: 17; j_gene: TRBJ2-3; d_gene: .; CDR3nt: TGTGCCAGCAGCTTAACCTCCTGGGGGGGCGGCGCAGATACGCAGTATTTT; CDR3aa: CASSLTSWGGGADTQYF
v_gene: TRBV7-2; abundance: .; len: 15; j_gene: TRBJ1-2; d_gene: TRBD1; CDR3nt: TGTGCCAGCAGCTACCAGCCCGGGACAGGGTTATGGTACACCTTC; CDR3aa: CASSYQPGTGLWYTF
v_gene: TRBV4-1; abundance: few; len: 16; j_gene: TRBJ1-1; d_gene: TRBD1; CDR3nt: TGCGCCAGCAGCCAACACCCGACAGGGGCGGGGACTGAAGCTTTCTTT; CDR3aa: CASSQHPTGAGTEAFF
v_gene: TRBV7-9; abundance: .; len: 14; j_gene: TRBJ1-4; d_gene: .; CDR3nt: TGTTCCAGCAGCTCCAGGGGCGAGGGTGAAAAACTGTTTTTT; CDR3aa: CSSSSRGEGEKLFF
v_gene: TRBV13; abundance: .; len: 13; j_gene: TRBJ1-6; d_gene: .; CDR3nt: TGTGCCAGCAGCCGAGGGGGTAATTCACCCCTCAACTTT; CDR3aa: CASSRGGNSPLNF
v_gene: TRBV28; abundance: .; len: 14; j_gene: TRBJ2-5; d_gene: .; CDR3nt: TGTGCCAGCAGGGCCGGGACATTCCAAGAGACCCAGTACTTC; CDR3aa: CASRAGTFQETQYF
v_gene: TRBV18; abundance: .; len: 13; j_gene: TRBJ1-1; d_gene: .; CDR3nt: TGTGCCAGCTCAATGGACAGGAACACTGAAGCTTTCTTT; CDR3aa: CASSMDRNTEAFF
v_gene: TRBV18; abundance: once; len: 13; j_gene: TRBJ2-7; d_gene: .; CDR3nt: TGTGCCAGCTCACGAACAGGGATGAACGAGCAGTACTTC; CDR3aa: CASSRTGMNEQYF
v_gene: TRBV28; abundance: few; len: 15; j_gene: TRBJ2-7; d_gene: TRBD2; CDR3nt: TGTGCCAGCAGGCCCTCTAGCGGGGGAGGATACGAGCAGTACTTC; CDR3aa: CASRPSSGGGYEQYF
v_gene: TRBV10-3; abundance: .; len: 13; j_gene: TRBJ2-7; d_gene: .; CDR3nt: TGTGCCATCAGTGATCGTCAGTACTACGAGCAGTACTTC; CDR3aa: CAISDRQYYEQYF
v_gene: TRBV27; abundance: .; len: 13; j_gene: TRBJ1-2; d_gene: TRBD1; CDR3nt: TGTGCCAGCAGTGTAAGACAGGGTCGTGGCTACACCTTC; CDR3aa: CASSVRQGRGYTF
v_gene: TRBV29-1; abundance: once; len: 13; j_gene: TRBJ2-7; d_gene: .; CDR3nt: TGCAGCGTTGGCTCCCGAGGAGCCTACGAGCAGTACTTC; CDR3aa: CSVGSRGAYEQYF
v_gene: TRBV18; abundance: .; len: 13; j_gene: TRBJ1-4; d_gene: TRBD1; CDR3nt: TGTGCCAGCTCGAGGGGGCTCGGGGAAAAACTGTTTTTT; CDR3aa: CASSRGLGEKLFF
v_gene: TRBV19; abundance: .; len: 13; j_gene: TRBJ2-5; d_gene: TRBD2; CDR3nt: TGTGCCAGTAGGAAGGCGGGGGAGTACGGGCAGTACTTC; CDR3aa: CASRKAGEYGQYF
v_gene: TRBV19; abundance: .; len: 13; j_gene: TRBJ2-7; d_gene: .; CDR3nt: TGTGCCACTCGGGCAGGGAATACCTACGAGCAGTACTTC; CDR3aa: CATRAGNTYEQYF
v_gene: TRBV7-9; abundance: .; len: 15; j_gene: TRBJ1-5; d_gene: .; CDR3nt: TGTGCCAGCAGCAGCACAGGGACCTTAGCTCAGCCCCAGCATTTT; CDR3aa: CASSSTGTLAQPQHF
v_gene: TRBV5-1; abundance: .; len: 18; j_gene: TRBJ2-1; d_gene: .; CDR3nt: TGCGCCAGCAGCTTAGGGGCTGGGGAGCGGGTCTCTTACAATGAGCAGTTCTTC; CDR3aa: CASSLGAGERVSYNEQFF
v_gene: TRBV19; abundance: .; len: 14; j_gene: TRBJ1-2; d_gene: TRBD1; CDR3nt: TGTGCCAGTAGCACGACAGGGGCGCCCTATGGCTACACCTTC; CDR3aa: CASSTTGAPYGYTF
v_gene: TRBV11-1; abundance: .; len: 14; j_gene: TRBJ2-2; d_gene: .; CDR3nt: TGTGCCAGCAGCTTGCGGAGGAGCACCGGGGAGCTGTTTTTT; CDR3aa: CASSLRRSTGELFF
v_gene: TRBV7-2; abundance: .; len: 14; j_gene: TRBJ1-5; d_gene: TRBD1; CDR3nt: TGTGCCAGCTCTCTGACAGGGAGTAATCAGCCCCAGCATTTT; CDR3aa: CASSLTGSNQPQHF
v_gene: TRBV2; abundance: .; len: 14; j_gene: TRBJ1-1; d_gene: .; CDR3nt: TGTGCCACTCACGCCGGGGTCGGGGACACTGAAGCTTTCTTT; CDR3aa: CATHAGVGDTEAFF
v_gene: TRBV7-2; abundance: .; len: 13; j_gene: TRBJ1-2; d_gene: .; CDR3nt: TGTGCCAGCAGCTTATCAGGCAGCTATGGCTACACCTTC; CDR3aa: CASSLSGSYGYTF
v_gene: TRBV5-1; abundance: .; len: 17; j_gene: TRBJ1-4; d_gene: TRBD1; CDR3nt: TGCGCCAGCAGCTTCCGGGACAGGGGGTCCGGGAATGAAAAACTGTTTTTT; CDR3aa: CASSFRDRGSGNEKLFF
v_gene: TRBV5-4; abundance: .; len: 14; j_gene: TRBJ2-7; d_gene: TRBD2; CDR3nt: TGTGCCAGCAGCTCTAGCGGGGGGCTTTACGAGCAGTACTTC; CDR3aa: CASSSSGGLYEQYF
v_gene: TRBV5-1; abundance: .; len: 16; j_gene: TRBJ2-7; d_gene: .; CDR3nt: TGCGCCAGCAGCTTGGCCGACACGACAGGCTCCTACGAGCAGTACTTC; CDR3aa: CASSLADTTGSYEQYF
v_gene: TRBV5-4; abundance: .; len: 14; j_gene: TRBJ2-7; d_gene: TRBD1; CDR3nt: TGTGCCAGCGGAGACAAGGGGGCTTTCAACGAGCAGTACTTC; CDR3aa: CASGDKGAFNEQYF
v_gene: TRBV7-9; abundance: .; len: 17; j_gene: TRBJ1-6; d_gene: .; CDR3nt: TGTGCCAGCAGCTTAGGGGGCGGGGGGCGCGTGTACTCACCCCTCCACTTT; CDR3aa: CASSLGGGGRVYSPLHF
v_gene: TRBV9; abundance: .; len: 12; j_gene: TRBJ2-1; d_gene: .; CDR3nt: TGTGCCAGCAGCGTACCAACTGATGAGCAGTTCTTC; CDR3aa: CASSVPTDEQFF
v_gene: TRBV6-4; abundance: .; len: 15; j_gene: TRBJ1-2; d_gene: TRBD1; CDR3nt: TGTGCCAGCAGGCCTTTGGGGGACAGGGGCTATGGCTACACCTTC; CDR3aa: CASRPLGDRGYGYTF
v_gene: TRBV2; abundance: .; len: 15; j_gene: TRBJ2-1; d_gene: .; CDR3nt: TGTGCCAGCAGTGTTCGAGCGGACCGCTACAATGAGCAGTTCTTC; CDR3aa: CASSVRADRYNEQFF
v_gene: TRBV6-5; abundance: .; len: 13; j_gene: TRBJ2-1; d_gene: .; CDR3nt: TGTGCCAGCAGTTCGGGACATTACAATGAGCAGTTCTTC; CDR3aa: CASSSGHYNEQFF